This TCR beta chain stems from a study of blood T cell repertoires in COVID-19. Study background: T cells, B-cell-depleted T cells, or PBMCs supplied cDNA or gDNA.

The table came from immunoSEQ multiplex PCR; TCRdb's copy has only in-frame clones and leaves some out. The sample holds 160,000 or so clones, roughly 88% seen once. V was shortened by 0 bases and J by 5 bases, with 18 bases between the two germline ends. The CDR3 spans 17 residues. Germline V lookup: CDR1 SGDLS, CDR2 YYNGEE. The receptor was isolated from a woman in her 50s who had recovered from COVID-19. The chain recombines TRBV9 with TRBJ2-1, with D possibly matching TRBD2 (6 bases). The sample comprised PBMCs or T cells enriched from blood (not recorded which). The CDR3 region is CASSVDNLRGPHNEQFF. CDR3 DNA: TGTGCCAGCAGCGTAGATAATTTGCGGGGTCCCCACAATGAGCAGTTCTTC.